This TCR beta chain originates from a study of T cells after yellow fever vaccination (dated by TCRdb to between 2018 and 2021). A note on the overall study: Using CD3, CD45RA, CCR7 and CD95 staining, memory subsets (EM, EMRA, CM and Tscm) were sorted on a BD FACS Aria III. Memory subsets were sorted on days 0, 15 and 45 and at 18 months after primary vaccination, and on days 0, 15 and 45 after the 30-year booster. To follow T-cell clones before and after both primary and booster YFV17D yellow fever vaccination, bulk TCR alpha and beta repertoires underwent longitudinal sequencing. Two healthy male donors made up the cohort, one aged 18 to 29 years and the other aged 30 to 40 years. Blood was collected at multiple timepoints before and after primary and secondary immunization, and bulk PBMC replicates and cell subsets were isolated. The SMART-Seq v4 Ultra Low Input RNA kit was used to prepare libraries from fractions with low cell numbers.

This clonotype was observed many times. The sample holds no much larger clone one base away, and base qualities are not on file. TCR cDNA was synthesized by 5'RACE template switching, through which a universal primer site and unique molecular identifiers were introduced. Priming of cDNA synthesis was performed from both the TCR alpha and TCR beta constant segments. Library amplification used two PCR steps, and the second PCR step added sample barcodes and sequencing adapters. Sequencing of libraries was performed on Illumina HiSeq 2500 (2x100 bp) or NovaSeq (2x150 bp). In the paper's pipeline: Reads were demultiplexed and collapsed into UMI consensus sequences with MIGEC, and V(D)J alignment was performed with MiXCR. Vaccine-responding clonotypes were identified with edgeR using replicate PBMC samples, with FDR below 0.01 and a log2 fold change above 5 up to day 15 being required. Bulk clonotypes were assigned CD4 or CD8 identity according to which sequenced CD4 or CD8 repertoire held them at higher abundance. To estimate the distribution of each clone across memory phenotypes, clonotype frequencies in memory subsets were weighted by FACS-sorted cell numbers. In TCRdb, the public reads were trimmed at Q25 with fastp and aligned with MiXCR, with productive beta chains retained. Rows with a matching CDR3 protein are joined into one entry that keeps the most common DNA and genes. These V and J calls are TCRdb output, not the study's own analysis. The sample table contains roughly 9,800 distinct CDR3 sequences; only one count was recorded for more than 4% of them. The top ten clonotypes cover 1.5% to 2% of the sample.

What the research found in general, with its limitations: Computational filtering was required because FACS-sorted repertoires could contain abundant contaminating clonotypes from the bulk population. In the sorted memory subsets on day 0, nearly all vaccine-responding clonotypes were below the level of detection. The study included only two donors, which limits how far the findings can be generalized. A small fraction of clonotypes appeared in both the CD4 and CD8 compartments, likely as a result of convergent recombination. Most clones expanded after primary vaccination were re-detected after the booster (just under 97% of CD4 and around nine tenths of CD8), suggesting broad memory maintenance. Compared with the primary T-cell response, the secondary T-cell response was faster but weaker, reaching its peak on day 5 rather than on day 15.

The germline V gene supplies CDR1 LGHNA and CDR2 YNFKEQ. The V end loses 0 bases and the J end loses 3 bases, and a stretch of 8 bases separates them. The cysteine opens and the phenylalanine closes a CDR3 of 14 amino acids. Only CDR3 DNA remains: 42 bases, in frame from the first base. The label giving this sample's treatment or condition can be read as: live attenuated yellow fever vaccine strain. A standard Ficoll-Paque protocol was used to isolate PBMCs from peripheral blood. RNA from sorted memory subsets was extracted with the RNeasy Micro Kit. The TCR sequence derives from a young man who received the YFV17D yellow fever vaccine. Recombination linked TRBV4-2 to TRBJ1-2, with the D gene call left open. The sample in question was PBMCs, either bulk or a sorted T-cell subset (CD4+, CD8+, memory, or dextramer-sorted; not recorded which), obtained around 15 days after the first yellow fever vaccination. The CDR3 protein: CASSQDRGDYGYTF. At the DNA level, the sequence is TGTGCCAGCAGCCAAGATCGCGGGGACTATGGCTACACCTTC.